Presented here are 8 T cell receptor beta chains from one specimen sequenced in a study of OX40 agonist ivuxolimab in advanced cancers. Repertoires were generated with immunoSEQ multiplex PCR, while TCRdb's copy carries only in-frame clones and drops some. The sample gives over 55,000 clones, roughly nine tenths of which show up once; around 1.8% is in the top ten. The sequenced sample was CD4+ or CD8+ T cells sorted from blood, obtained in a trial of the OX40 agonist ivuxolimab. The source is an adult with an advanced solid tumor such as melanoma, head and neck, liver or kidney cancer.

The chain employs TRBV6-1 and TRBJ2-7; D possibly corresponds to TRBD2 (7 bases). Germline assignment: CDR1 MNHNS and CDR2 SASEGT. The CDR3 is 15 amino acids. V lost 5 bases, J lost 4 bases, and 18 bases lay in between. The CDR3 coding sequence is TGTGCCAGCAGTCCTGGCGGGGGCGTCGCGTACGAGCAGTACTTC. Protein product: CASSPGGGVAYEQYF.

This chain joins TRBV6-6 and TRBJ2-5; the match to TRBD2 covers 8 bases. The V gene end was trimmed by 6 bases and the J gene end by 5 bases; junction bases not matched to a gene: 8. Per germline, CDR1 MNHNY and CDR2 SVGAGI (reference sequence). This CDR3 comprises 14 residues. The CDR3 region is CASRPASGRETQYF. CDR3 DNA sequence: TGTGCCAGCAGACCCGCTAGCGGGCGGGAGACCCAGTACTTC.

The chain recombines TRBV6-1 with TRBJ1-3; D call uncertain. Germline CDR1 is MNHNS and CDR2 is SASEGT. The CDR3 spans 14 residues. Trimming stripped 3 bases from V and 3 bases from J, with 9 bases between. The DNA for the CDR3 is TGTGCCAGCAGTGACTTGGGGAGTGGAAACACCATATATTTT. Its protein is CASSDLGSGNTIYF.

This chain connects TRBV10-3 to TRBJ2-1, with TRBD1 identical over 9 bases. The CDR3 consists of 15 residues. Germline CDR1 and CDR2: ENHRY and SYGVKD. The V segment lost 6 bases and the J segment 6 bases; nucleotides outside the gene matches: 9. The CDR3 coding sequence is TGTGCCATCAGCACCGGACAGGGGTCGGCCAATGAGCAGTTCTTC. This gives the protein CAISTGQGSANEQFF.

This clone was detected once. This chain links TRBV6-1 with TRBJ1-4; 9 bases align to TRBD1. CDR3 length: 14 amino acids. V trimming: 2 bases; J trimming: 7 bases; junction bases outside the gene matches: 2. From germline, CDR1 is MNHNS and CDR2 SASEGT. The CDR3 DNA reads as TGTGCCAGCAGTGAATACAGGGGGCTTGAAAAACTGTTTTTT. This gives the protein CASSEYRGLEKLFF.

CDR3 residues: CASSLGDNEQFF. CDR3 nucleotides: TGTGCCAGCAGCTTGGGGGACAATGAGCAGTTCTTC. The genes are TRBV5-6 and TRBJ2-1; no reliable D call. Germline V lookup: CDR1 SGHDT, CDR2 YYEEEE. V was trimmed by 0 bases and J by 5 bases, leaving 3 bases between them. This CDR3 has 12 amino acids.

The chain recombines TRBV19 with TRBJ2-2, with D perhaps TRBD2 (6 bases). CDR3 length equals 17 residues. Looked up from germline, CDR1 is LNHDA and CDR2 is SQIVND (reference sequence). The V end lost 6 bases, the J end lost 1 base, and 18 bases lay between the germline ends. CDR3 region: CASSPPQAGGNTGELFF. The CDR3 nucleotides are TGTGCCAGTAGCCCTCCCCAAGCGGGCGGGAACACCGGGGAGCTGTTTTTT.

This clone was detected a few times. This chain links TRBV7-9 with TRBJ1-5; D ambiguous. The V gene's germline CDR1 is SEHNR and CDR2 FQNEAQ (reference sequence). Trimming took off 2 bases at V and 1 base at J, with 9 bases between the two ends. This CDR3 has 15 amino acids. CDR3 DNA: TGTGCCAGCAGCTTAACTGGAAACAGCAATCAGCCCCAGCATTTT. It is translated as CASSLTGNSNQPQHF. Combining the CDR3 with reference TRBV7-9 and TRBJ1-5 gives the whole variable domain DTGVSQNPRHKITKRGQNVTFRCDPISEHNRLYWYRQTLGQGPEFLTYFQNEAQLEKSRLLSDRFSAERPKGSFSTLEIQRTEQGDSAMYLCASSLTGNSNQPQHFGDGTRLSIL.